This is a list of T cell receptor beta chains from one sample in a study of blood T cell repertoires in COVID-19. Assay used: immunoSEQ multiplex PCR; TCRdb lists only in-frame clones, some missing. The sample includes some 60,000 clones, 80% to 90% of them seen just once. The sequenced material came from peripheral blood. These receptors originate from a man aged 55 to 70 with acute or convalescent COVID-19. The CDR3 runs from the conserved cysteine through the conserved F or W. The order of the fields is D gene, CDR3 length, clone size, V gene, J gene, CDR3 DNA, CDR3 protein. D genes are given only for firm matches. Clone size appears in some rows only: once, few, many, or a class for an expanded clone.

NA	12	NA	TRBV29-1	TRBJ2-5	TGCAGCGTTCTCCGAAGCGGGGAGACCCAGTACTTC	CSVLRSGETQYF
TRBD2	15	NA	TRBV19	TRBJ2-1	TGTGCCAGTAGTATAGGGGACTACCCTTACAATGAGCAGTTCTTC	CASSIGDYPYNEQFF
NA	13	NA	TRBV19	TRBJ1-5	TGTGCCAGTAGTAACGGTTGGGCTCAGCCCCAGCATTTT	CASSNGWAQPQHF
TRBD2	17	once	TRBV15	TRBJ2-1	TGTGCCACCAGCAGAGATTTTGGGACTAGCGGTTGGCGGGGGCAGTTCTTC	CATSRDFGTSGWRGQFF
NA	15	NA	TRBV4-1	TRBJ1-6	TGCGCCAGCAGCCCCCGAACGGGAATAAATTCACCCCTCCACTTT	CASSPRTGINSPLHF
TRBD2	14	NA	TRBV3-1/TRBV3-2	TRBJ2-7	TGTGCCAGCAGTTTTACTAGCGGACCCTACGAGCAGTACTTC	CASSFTSGPYEQYF
NA	15	NA	TRBV5-1	TRBJ2-7	TGCGCCAGCAGACAGGAGACAGGAGGCCGTCACGAGCAGTACTTC	CASRQETGGRHEQYF
TRBD1	14	NA	TRBV18	TRBJ1-1	TGTGCCAGCTCACCCCGGACAGGGGAGACTGAAGCTTTCTTT	CASSPRTGETEAFF
NA	15	NA	TRBV9	TRBJ1-2	TGTGCCAGCAGCCCTTCCAGGGTTTTTAGCTATGGCTACACCTTC	CASSPSRVFSYGYTF
TRBD1	15	NA	TRBV6-1	TRBJ1-4	TGTGCCAGCAGTGACCGAGCAGGGGGCCTAATGAAAGGGTTTTTT	CASSDRAGGLMKGFF